This TCR beta chain stems from a study of HIV-infected children after antiretroviral therapy interruption. Study details: Interruption-arm sampling covered weeks 0, 12, interruption end (24 or 48), and about 3 years post-study.

General study findings and limits: Naive CD4+ CDR3 sharing between time points fell after interruption began. By the end of treatment interruption, naive CD4+ clonality (Gini) increased.

A 3' RACE protocol on RNA, with unique molecular identifiers, produced the TCR library. TCRdb reanalysed the 3' RACE reads using MiXCR and keeps one entry per CDR3 protein. The sample includes tens of thousands of distinct CDR3 sequences, 4.3% seen only once; the top ten take 0.6% to 0.85%. Treatment given: PENTA 11 planned treatment interruption arm or continuous ART arm. V was trimmed by 6 bases and J by 4 bases, leaving 13 bases between them. The length of the CDR3 is 14 residues. Looked up from germline, CDR1 is MNHEY and CDR2 is SVGAGI. This clonotype was recorded at least ten times. Its specificity is not known.

The clonotype was recovered from a pool of human donors with HIV. Sequenced here: CD45RA+ CD4+ T cells from PBMCs, pooled from several time points, sampled from a donor given antiretroviral therapy, either interrupted or continuous. As to subset: naive CD4+ CD45RA+ CD45RO- T cells. The rearrangement links TRBV6-5 to TRBJ1-5, with D possibly TRBD1 on 5 matching bases. The CDR3 DNA sequence: TGTGCCAGCAGCCCGGGACGGACTAATCAGCCCCAGCATTTT. It translates to CASSPGRTNQPQHF.